Listed below are T cell receptor beta chains from one sample, sequenced in a study of shared clonotypes between healthy human individuals. Here immunoSEQ multiplex PCR was the method, and the copy in TCRdb shows in-frame clones only, minus some. Altogether a few million clones are present, about 90% being singletons, with the ten largest covering around 0.35%. The sequencing input was naive CD4+ T cells from PBMCs. These receptors were obtained from a man younger than 30 in good health. Some clones in this sample may be carry-over from other donors' samples. Both conserved end residues are part of each CDR3. A D gene is named only where the DNA matches it firmly. A row's size may be missing; if present it is once, few, many or a size class.

J	D	V	size	CDR3	DNA
TRBJ2-7	NA	TRBV5-5	NA	CASSLASGEQYF	TGTGCCAGCAGCTTGGCGAGTGGCGAGCAGTACTTC
TRBJ2-6	NA	TRBV7-7	NA	CASSPEALPGANVLTF	TGTGCCAGCAGCCCGGAAGCCCTCCCTGGGGCCAACGTCCTGACTTTC
TRBJ2-1	TRBD2	TRBV11-2	NA	CASSRGTSGRGWDEQFF	TGTGCCAGCAGCCGAGGGACTAGCGGGAGGGGTTGGGATGAGCAGTTCTTC
TRBJ2-1	TRBD2	TRBV4-2	NA	CASSPGLAGEKNYNEQFF	TGTGCCAGCAGCCCGGGACTAGCGGGAGAAAAGAACTACAATGAGCAGTTCTTC
TRBJ1-1	TRBD1	TRBV29-1	NA	CSGSDRMNTEAFF	TGCAGCGGGTCGGACAGGATGAACACTGAAGCTTTCTTT
TRBJ1-4	NA	TRBV30	NA	CAWGFGRTTNEKLFF	TGTGCCTGGGGGTTCGGACGGACAACTAATGAAAAACTGTTTTTT
TRBJ2-7	NA	TRBV5-1	NA	CASSLQGSDEQYF	TGCGCCAGCAGCTTGCAGGGATCGGACGAGCAGTACTTC
TRBJ1-5	TRBD1	TRBV6-5	NA	CASSTYQQGGQPQHF	TGTGCCAGCAGTACCTATCAACAGGGGGGACAGCCCCAGCATTTT
TRBJ2-3	NA	TRBV2	NA	CASSEQTQYF	TGTGCCAGCAGTGAACAGACGCAGTATTTT
TRBJ2-1	TRBD1	TRBV29-1	NA	CSVAEGTGGNEQFF	TGCAGCGTTGCGGAAGGGACAGGGGGTAATGAGCAGTTCTTC
TRBJ2-5	TRBD2	TRBV5-1	once	CASSATSGQETQYF	TGCGCCAGCAGCGCCACTAGCGGACAAGAGACCCAGTACTTC